The clone carrying this T cell receptor beta chain has only a few counts. The antigen is unknown. This specimen belongs to a study of cytomegalovirus exposure and HLA in healthy donors. Findings and caveats of the study: It was reported that the classifier diagnosed cytomegalovirus status with high specificity and sensitivity in both the original and validation cohorts. A later analysis showed that HLA-associated TCR beta chains had undergone more clonal expansion than equally common others.

The primer mix had 60 Vbeta and 13 Jbeta primers. TCRdb's copy holds only in-frame clones and misses some; the assay was immunoSEQ multiplex PCR. The sample carries 110,000 or so clones, approximately 80% recorded once. V shed 4 bases, J shed 3 bases, and the junction held 3 bases outside the gene matches. Per the germline V gene, CDR1 is SGHDN and CDR2 is FVKESK. The CDR3 has 16 residues. The receptor was isolated from a woman between 18 and 29 years old in good health and CMV-seronegative. The V gene is TRBV14, the J gene TRBJ1-4; 12 bases map to TRBD1. Sequencing was done on a sample of PBMCs. The CDR3 coding sequence is TGTGCCAGCAGCCGGGACAGGGGGCGAGCTAATGAAAAACTGTTTTTT. This codes for CASSRDRGRANEKLFF.